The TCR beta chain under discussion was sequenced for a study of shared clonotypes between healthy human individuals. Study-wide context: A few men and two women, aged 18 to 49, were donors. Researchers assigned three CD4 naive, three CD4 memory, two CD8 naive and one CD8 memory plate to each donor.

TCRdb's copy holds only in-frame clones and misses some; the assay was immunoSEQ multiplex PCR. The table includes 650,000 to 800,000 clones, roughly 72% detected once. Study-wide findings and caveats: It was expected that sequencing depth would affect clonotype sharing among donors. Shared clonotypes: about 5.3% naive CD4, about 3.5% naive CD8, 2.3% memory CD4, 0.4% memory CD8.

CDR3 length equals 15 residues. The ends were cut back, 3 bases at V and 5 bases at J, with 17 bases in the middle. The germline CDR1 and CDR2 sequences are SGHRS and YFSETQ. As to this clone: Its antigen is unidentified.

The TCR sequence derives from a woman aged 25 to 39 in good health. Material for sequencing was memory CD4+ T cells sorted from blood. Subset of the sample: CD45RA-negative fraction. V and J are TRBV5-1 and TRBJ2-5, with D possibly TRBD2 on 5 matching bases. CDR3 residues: CASSSTGGVAETQYF. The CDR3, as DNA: TGCGCCAGCAGCTCGACCGGAGGAGTAGCGGAGACCCAGTACTTC.